The clone carrying this T cell receptor beta chain has at least ten counts. Antigen unknown. Based on a CD8+CD4-CCR7+CD45RA+ profile, naive CD8 T cells were sorted. Preparation of the bulk TCR libraries relied on previously described methods and listed TCR primers. TCRdb reanalysed the PCR reads using MiXCR and keeps one entry per CDR3 protein. The table shows some 96,000 distinct CDR3 sequences, with 20% to 25% occurring only once. These data are taken from a study of molecular identifiers for immune sequencing clone quantification. Regarding the study as a whole: In CMV-specific effectors, clones above 20 copies held over 97% of molecules; naive, under 1%.

Sequences were obtained from naive CD8+ T cells from blood, with Jurkat cell RNA spiked in. Noted subset: FACS-sorted CD8+CD4-CCR7+CD45RA+ naive T cells. The receptor was derived from a human donor in good health. Some libraries in this study had Jurkat cell RNA spiked in.

CDR3 in DNA: TGTGCCAGCAGCTTAGGCGCAGTAGCGCCCCTCTGGGGTGAGCAGTTCTTC. This encodes CASSLGAVAPLWGEQFF. The V call is TRBV13, the J call TRBJ2-1; possible D gene TRBD2, 5 bases. CDR1 and CDR2 (germline): PRHDT, FYEKMQ (reference sequence). The CDR3 covers 17 residues. V shed 0 bases and J shed 9 bases, with 21 bases lying between them.